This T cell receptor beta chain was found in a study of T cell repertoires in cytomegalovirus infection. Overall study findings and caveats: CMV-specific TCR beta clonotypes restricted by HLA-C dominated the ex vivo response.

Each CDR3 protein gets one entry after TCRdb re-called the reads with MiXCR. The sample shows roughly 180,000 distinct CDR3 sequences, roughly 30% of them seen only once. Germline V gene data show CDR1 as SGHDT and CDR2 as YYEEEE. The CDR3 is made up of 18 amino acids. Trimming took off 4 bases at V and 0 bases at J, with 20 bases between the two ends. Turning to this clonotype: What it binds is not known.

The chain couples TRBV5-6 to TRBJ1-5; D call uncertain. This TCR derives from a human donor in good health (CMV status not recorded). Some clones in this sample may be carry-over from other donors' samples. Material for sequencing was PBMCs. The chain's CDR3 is CASSLRGPLSYSNQPQHF. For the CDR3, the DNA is TGTGCCAGCAGCCTCCGCGGGCCGCTTTCATATAGCAATCAGCCCCAGCATTTT.